Sequencing of this T cell receptor (beta chain) was carried out in a study of regulatory T cells in long-lasting Graves disease. Study at large: Antithyroid drug use was under 3 months in newly diagnosed Graves' patients. Regarding the study as a whole: Lower TCR diversity was seen in persistent Graves' patients than in newly diagnosed ones.

Arm-PCR of CDR3 regions and iRepertoire HTBI primers were the basis on which TCR beta libraries were built. TCRdb used MiXCR to reprocess the multiplex PCR reads, holding one entry per CDR3 protein. The data hold 550,000 to 600,000 distinct CDR3 sequences, with 16% observed a single time. This clonotype has only one observation. Its antigen is as yet unknown. Indicated time point: newly diagnosed GD, antithyroid drugs for less than 3 months. RNA extracted from PBMCs served as the sequencing template. The V end lost 4 bases, the J end lost 7 bases, and 14 bases lay between the germline ends. CDR3 length: 14 residues. Germline V gene data show CDR1 as SGHRS and CDR2 as YFSETQ. These same data were also listed under a study on T cells in Graves' hyperthyroidism and ophthalmopathy. According to that study: Diagnoses used clinical symptoms, serum thyroxine and TRAb, thyroid ultrasound and orbital computed tomography.

The sequence was collected from a man younger than 30 with Graves disease. This sequence joins TRBV5-1 and TRBJ1-4; unclear D gene. The specimen was peripheral blood mononuclear cells (PBMCs), collected at new diagnosis, from a patient treated with antithyroid drugs. Written as DNA, the CDR3 is TGCGCCAGCAGCCCTGAAGGGTTCGGTGAAAAACTGTTTTTT. Its translation is CASSPEGFGEKLFF.